The 20 T cell receptor beta chains below were found in one sample sequenced in a study of blood T cells in healthy people across ages. A second about 6 to 12 cycle PCR used barcoded and J-beta primers. TCRdb reprocessed the 5' RACE reads with MiXCR, giving one entry per CDR3 protein. In the table there are 650,000 to 800,000 distinct CDR3 sequences, under 45% of which are singletons. The specimen sequenced was blood. These receptors all come from a man aged 60 to 75 in good health.

The V and J genes are TRBV5-1 and TRBJ1-1; TRBD1 matches at 7 bases. V lost 4 bases and J lost 5; bases outside the gene matches: 8. This CDR3 region has 14 residues. The germline gives CDR1 SGHRS, CDR2 YFSETQ. This chain's CDR3 is CASSEGGAETEAFF. The CDR3 DNA reads as TGCGCCAGCAGCGAAGGGGGCGCCGAGACTGAAGCTTTCTTT.

This clonotype was seen at least ten times. This chain uses TRBV5-1 with TRBJ2-7; 7 bases map to TRBD1. This CDR3 has 16 residues. The J segment lost 0 bases and the V segment lost 4 bases, leaving 10 bases of the junction unmatched. CDR1 and CDR2 from the germline V gene are SGHRS and YFSETQ. CDR3 amino acids: CASSRQGGGYSYEQYF. CDR3 coding DNA: TGCGCCAGCAGCAGACAGGGTGGCGGTTACTCCTACGAGCAGTACTTC.

This clonotype has a handful of counts. The J gene is TRBJ2-7, the V gene TRBV7-9, with D possibly being TRBD1 (6 bases). The CDR3 has 14 amino acids. Trimming shortened V by 4 bases and J by 1 base, and 11 bases separated the two germline ends. CDR1 is SEHNR, CDR2 FQNEAQ, per germline (reference sequence). The CDR3 DNA sequence: TGTGCCAGCAGCTCCGGACAGCAATCCTACGAGCAGTACTTC. Translating it yields CASSSGQQSYEQYF.

This clonotype was seen a handful of times. The rearrangement uses TRBV5-1 and TRBJ2-1; either TRBD1 or TRBD2 may supply D (5 bases each). Germline assignment: CDR1 SGHRS and CDR2 YFSETQ. The V gene lost 6 bases and the J gene lost 7 bases, with 14 bases spanning the gap. The length of the CDR3 is 13 residues. CDR3 sequence (DNA): TGCGCCAGCAAAAGGGACGGACTGAATGAGCAGTTCTTC. Protein product: CASKRDGLNEQFF.

The chain carries TRBV6-1 and TRBJ1-2; the match to TRBD1 covers 8 bases. From germline, CDR1 is MNHNS and CDR2 SASEGT. CDR3 size: 14 residues. J lost 3 bases, V lost 6 bases, and 6 bases had no gene match. The CDR3 sequence: CASRRQGKDYGYTF. The CDR3 DNA sequence: TGTGCCAGCAGGCGACAGGGGAAGGACTATGGCTACACCTTC.

The J gene is TRBJ1-5, the V gene TRBV6-2 or TRBV6-3; D is perhaps TRBD1 (6 bases). CDR1 is MNHEY, CDR2 SVGEGT, per germline. This CDR3 is 13 amino acids long. The V and J ends lost 4 bases and 4 bases respectively, with 8 bases between them. The CDR3 protein is CASSWGPNQPQHF. CDR3 nucleotide sequence: TGTGCCAGCAGTTGGGGGCCAAATCAGCCCCAGCATTTT.

The chain combines TRBV10-3 with TRBJ1-1; 9 bases are a match to TRBD1. From germline, CDR1 is ENHRY and CDR2 SYGVKD. V dropped 10 bases and J dropped 0; count of bases not matched to a gene: 3. The CDR3 extends over 13 amino acids. CDR3 coding DNA: TGTGCCACACAGGGGGCTATGAACACTGAAGCTTTCTTT. Residues: CATQGAMNTEAFF.

The chain recombines TRBV3-1 with TRBJ1-2; the D is unclear. The CDR3 is made up of 13 amino acids. Trimming cost V 0 bases and J 7 bases, with 9 bases left between them. Germline CDR1 LGHDT, CDR2 YNNKEL (reference sequence). CDR3 sequence reads: CASSQESSSGYTF. The CDR3 nucleotides read TGTGCCAGCAGCCAAGAGAGCAGTAGTGGCTACACCTTC.

The chain combines TRBV7-9 with TRBJ2-7; 7 bases match TRBD1. The CDR3 consists of 14 residues. The ends lost 7 bases at V and 2 bases at J; junction bases unmatched: 8. The germline CDR1 and CDR2 sequences are SEHNR and FQNEAQ (reference sequence). CDR3 protein: CASTPGTEAYEQYF. The CDR3 nucleotides are TGTGCCAGCACGCCCGGGACAGAGGCCTACGAGCAGTACTTC.

The rearrangement joins TRBV12-3 or TRBV12-4 to TRBJ2-5, with D perhaps matching TRBD1 (6 bases). The CDR3 sequence is 14 residues long. V shed 8 bases and J shed 4 bases, with 17 bases lying between them. CDR3: CASGMTTGTETQYF. CDR3 DNA: TGTGCCAGCGGCATGACGACAGGCACAGAGACCCAGTACTTC.

This clonotype has more than one count but fewer than ten. V usage is TRBV28 and J usage is TRBJ2-7; possibly TRBD1 for D (5 bases). V lost 6 bases and J lost 3, with 15 bases in between. The CDR3 is 14 amino acids. Per germline, CDR1 MDHEN and CDR2 SYDVKM. The CDR3 here is CASRFRVVSYEQYF. CDR3 nucleotide sequence: TGTGCCAGCAGATTCAGGGTGGTAAGCTACGAGCAGTACTTC.

The chain carries TRBV20-1 and TRBJ2-1; D is undetermined. Germline V gene data show CDR1 as DFQATT and CDR2 as SNEGSKA (reference sequence). The CDR3 runs 13 residues. V dropped 5 bases and J dropped 7 bases, with 15 bases sitting between them. CDR3 region: CSAPARRKNEQFF. CDR3 bases: TGCAGTGCTCCGGCGCGGCGGAAGAATGAGCAGTTCTTC.

This clonotype was counted only a few times. The chain uses TRBV9 and TRBJ1-2; 10 nucleotides match TRBD1. Germline assignment: CDR1 SGDLS and CDR2 YYNGEE. Unmatched junction bases numbered 9, after V lost 2 bases and J lost 5 bases. The CDR3 spans 16 residues. CDR3 bases: TGTGCCAGCAGCGTTAGCTCGACAGGGGGCCGGTATGGCTACACCTTC. Translated: CASSVSSTGGRYGYTF. Looking up the rest from reference TRBV9 and TRBJ1-2 gives the full variable domain: DSGVTQTPKHLITATGQRVTLRCSPRSGDLSVYWYQQSLDQGLQFLIQYYNGEERAKGNILERFSAQQFPDLHSELNLSSLELGDSALYFCASSVSSTGGRYGYTFGSGTRLTVV.

This clonotype has more than one count but fewer than ten. This chain connects TRBV7-2 to TRBJ2-1; 7 bases line up with TRBD2. This CDR3 has 16 residues. The V segment lost 5 bases and the J segment 5 bases; nucleotides outside the gene matches: 12. Germline values: CDR1 SGHTA, CDR2 FQGNSA. CDR3 DNA sequence: TGTGCCAGCAGCCAAACCTCCGGGACTACCAACAATGAGCAGTTCTTC. Protein sequence: CASSQTSGTTNNEQFF.

This clonotype was observed a few times. The V gene is TRBV7-6, the J gene TRBJ2-7, with 8 bases matching TRBD1. Germline V gene data show CDR1 as SGHVS and CDR2 as FNYEAQ. This CDR3 contains 12 residues. V was pared by 6 bases and J by 5 bases, with 3 bases of the junction left unmatched. DNA of the CDR3: TGTGCCAGCAGATCACAGGGGGACGAGCAGTACTTC. Its translation is CASRSQGDEQYF.

The genes are TRBV20-1 and TRBJ2-1, with D unresolved. Deletions cut 4 bases from V and 1 base from J, with 11 bases between. The CDR3 has 14 residues. Germline V lookup: CDR1 DFQATT, CDR2 SNEGSKA (reference sequence). Here the CDR3 DNA reads TGCAGTGCTACCGGAGAGAATTCCTACAATGAGCAGTTCTTC. Translated: CSATGENSYNEQFF.

The gene calls are TRBV29-1 and TRBJ2-4, with TRBD2 identical over 9 bases. Trimming took 7 bases from V and 8 from J; bases not matched to a gene: 15. Germline CDR1 SQVTM, CDR2 ANQGSEA. The CDR3 is 15 residues long. This chain's CDR3 is CSAAVAGGPRDIQYF. For the CDR3, the DNA is TGCAGCGCCGCAGTGGCGGGGGGGCCTAGGGACATTCAGTACTTC.

In this sample, this clonotype turned up many times. The J gene is TRBJ2-1, the V gene TRBV29-1; 9 bases map to TRBD1. The CDR3 sequence is 17 residues long. The ends lost 5 bases at V and 4 bases at J; junction bases unmatched: 15. Germline CDR1 SQVTM, CDR2 ANQGSEA. The CDR3 DNA follows: TGCAGCGTTCAGAGGCCGTCGACAGGGGGTATTTACAATGAGCAGTTCTTC. This gives the protein CSVQRPSTGGIYNEQFF.

In its sample, this clonotype was seen a few times. The V and J genes are TRBV6-2 or TRBV6-3 and TRBJ1-2, with 7 bases matching TRBD1. Trimming cost V 4 bases and J 8 bases; bases outside gene matches: 7. This CDR3 is 13 amino acids long. Germline V gene data show CDR1 as MNHEY and CDR2 as SVGEGT. CDR3 nucleotides: TGTGCCAGCAGTTCCGCCCACAGGGGCGGCTACACCTTC. Translated, it gives CASSSAHRGGYTF.

The V gene is TRBV6-6, the J gene TRBJ1-5, with TRBD1 matching over 7 bases. The J segment lost 4 bases and the V segment lost 7 bases, leaving 4 bases of the junction unmatched. The V gene's germline CDR1 is MNHNY and CDR2 SVGAGI (reference sequence). The CDR3 has 13 amino acids. CDR3 protein: CASTTGANQPQHF. The CDR3 nucleotides read TGTGCCAGCACTACAGGGGCAAATCAGCCCCAGCATTTT.